This TCR beta chain is from a study of blood T cell repertoires in COVID-19. In the study overall: In each case, the material was cDNA or gDNA derived from T cells, B-cell-depleted T cells, or PBMCs.

The CDR3 extends over 15 amino acids. Germline loops: CDR1 SGHTA, CDR2 FQGNSA. The ends lost 2 bases at V and 3 bases at J; junction bases unmatched: 3. The assay was immunoSEQ multiplex PCR, and TCRdb's table has in-frame clones only and misses some. The sample yields about 380,000 clones, 85% seen once. The rearrangement uses TRBV7-2 and TRBJ2-3; the match to TRBD2 covers 9 bases. Sequenced sample: peripheral blood. This clonotype originated in a woman under 30 with acute or convalescent COVID-19. In DNA form, the CDR3 reads TGTGCCAGCAGCTTACGTAGCGGGGGAACAGATACGCAGTATTTT. Its translation: CASSLRSGGTDTQYF.